Each of the 6 T cell receptor beta chains below was sequenced from the same sample in a study of T cells after posttransplantation cyclophosphamide. Cells defined as naive were viable CD3+CD4+ or CD3+CD8+ and CCR7+CD45RA+CD45RO-CD95-CD27+CD28+. Sequenced by immunoSEQ multiplex PCR; TCRdb stores in-frame clones only, minus some. The sample yields approximately 28,000 clones, about nine tenths seen once. The specimen was naive CD4+ T cells sorted from PBMCs. These receptors all stem from a woman aged 60 to 75 in good health, CMV-negative, and a related stem cell transplant donor.

CDR3 amino acids: CASSADRGLFPQHF. CDR3 sequence (DNA): TGTGCCAGCAGTGCGGACAGGGGGCTCTTCCCCCAGCATTTT. V gene TRBV6-4 combines with J gene TRBJ1-5; the match to TRBD1 covers 11 bases. The CDR3 is 14 residues long. The germline V gene encodes CDR1 MRHNA and CDR2 SNTAGT. The ends lost 4 bases at V and 10 bases at J; junction bases unmatched: 6.

A few counts support this clone. This CDR3 is CAMTSGIPYNEQFF. The CDR3, as DNA: TGTGCCATGACGAGCGGGATCCCCTACAATGAGCAGTTCTTC. This sequence joins TRBV10-3 and TRBJ2-1; TRBD2 matches 7 bases. Germline V gene sequence: CDR1 ENHRY, CDR2 SYGVKD. The CDR3 runs to 14 residues. J was trimmed by 2 bases and V by 9 bases; bases with no gene match: 7.

This clone was found once. This chain links TRBV7-6 with TRBJ2-5, with TRBD2 identical over 8 bases. The CDR3 length is 17 residues. Germline trimming cut 1 base from V and 0 bases from J; bases unmatched to any gene: 7. The germline gives CDR1 SGHVS, CDR2 FNYEAQ. The CDR3 region is CASSLGPTGGYQETQYF. The CDR3 DNA reads as TGTGCCAGCAGCTTAGGGCCTACGGGGGGGTACCAAGAGACCCAGTACTTC.

The chain has TRBV9 and TRBJ1-2; TRBD1 aligns across 9 bases. Germline CDR1 reads SGDLS; CDR2 reads YYNGEE. The CDR3 is made up of 15 amino acids. V shed 6 bases, J shed 2 bases, and the junction held 8 bases outside the gene matches. In DNA, the CDR3 is TGTGCCAGCAACCCCCCCGGGACAGGGAACTATGGCTACACCTTC. It translates to CASNPPGTGNYGYTF.

This chain connects TRBV5-1 to TRBJ1-1; D is ambiguous. CDR1 and CDR2 from the germline V gene are SGHRS and YFSETQ. V dropped 0 bases and J dropped 4 bases, with 10 bases sitting between them. The CDR3 has 14 residues. The CDR3 DNA reads as TGCGCCAGCAGCTTGGGAGGAGGAGGCACTGAAGCTTTCTTT. Translating gives CASSLGGGGTEAFF.

The J gene is TRBJ1-1, the V gene TRBV9; no firm D call. CDR3 length: 14 residues. Trimming removed 0 bases from V and 0 bases from J, with 6 bases in between. From germline, CDR1 is SGDLS and CDR2 YYNGEE. The CDR3 nucleotides are TGTGCCAGCAGCGTAGTGGGCCTGAACACTGAAGCTTTCTTT. Amino acids: CASSVVGLNTEAFF.